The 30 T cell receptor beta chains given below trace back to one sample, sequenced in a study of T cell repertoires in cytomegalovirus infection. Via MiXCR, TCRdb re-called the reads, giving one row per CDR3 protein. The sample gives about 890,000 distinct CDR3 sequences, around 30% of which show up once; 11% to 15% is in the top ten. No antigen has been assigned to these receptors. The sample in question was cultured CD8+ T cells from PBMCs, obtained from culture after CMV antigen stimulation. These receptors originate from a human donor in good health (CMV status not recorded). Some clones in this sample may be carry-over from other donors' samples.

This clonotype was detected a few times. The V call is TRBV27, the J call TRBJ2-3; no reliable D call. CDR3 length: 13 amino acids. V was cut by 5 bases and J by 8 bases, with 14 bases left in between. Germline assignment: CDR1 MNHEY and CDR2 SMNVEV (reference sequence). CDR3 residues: CASSTSPVRTQYF. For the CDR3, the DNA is TGTGCCAGCAGTACTTCTCCGGTTCGTACGCAGTATTTT.

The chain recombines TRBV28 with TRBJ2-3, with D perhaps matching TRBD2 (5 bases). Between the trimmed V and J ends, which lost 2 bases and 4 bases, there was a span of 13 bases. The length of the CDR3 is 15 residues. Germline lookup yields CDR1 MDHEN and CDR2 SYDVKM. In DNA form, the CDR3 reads TGTGCCAGCAGTTTACTGACGAGGGCCGCAGATACGCAGTATTTT. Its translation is CASSLLTRAADTQYF.

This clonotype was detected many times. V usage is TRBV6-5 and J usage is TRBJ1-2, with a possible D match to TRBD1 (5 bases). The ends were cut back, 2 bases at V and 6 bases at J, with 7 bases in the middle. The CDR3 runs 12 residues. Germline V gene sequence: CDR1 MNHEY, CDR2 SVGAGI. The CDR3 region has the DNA TGTGCCAGCAGTTACGGGGCGCATGGCTACACCTTC. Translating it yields CASSYGAHGYTF.

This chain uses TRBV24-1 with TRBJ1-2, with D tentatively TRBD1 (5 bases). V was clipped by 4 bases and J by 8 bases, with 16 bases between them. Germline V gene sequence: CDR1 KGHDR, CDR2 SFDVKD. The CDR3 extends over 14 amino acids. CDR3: CATSEGTRGPGYTF. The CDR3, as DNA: TGTGCCACCAGTGAGGGGACCAGAGGACCGGGCTACACCTTC.

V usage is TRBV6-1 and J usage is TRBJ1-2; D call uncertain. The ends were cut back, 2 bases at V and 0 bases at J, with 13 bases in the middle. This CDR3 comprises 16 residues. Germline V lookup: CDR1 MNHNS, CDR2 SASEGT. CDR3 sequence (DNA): TGTGCCAGCAGTGAAAGTCCCACCCCAGCTAACTATGGCTACACCTTC. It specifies CASSESPTPANYGYTF.

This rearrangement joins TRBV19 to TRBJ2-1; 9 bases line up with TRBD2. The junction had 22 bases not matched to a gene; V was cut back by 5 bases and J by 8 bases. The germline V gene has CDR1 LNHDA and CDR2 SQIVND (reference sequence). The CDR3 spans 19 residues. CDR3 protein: CASSGDRIGASGAGDEQFF. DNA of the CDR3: TGTGCCAGTAGTGGCGACAGGATTGGGGCTAGCGGGGCCGGCGATGAGCAGTTCTTC.

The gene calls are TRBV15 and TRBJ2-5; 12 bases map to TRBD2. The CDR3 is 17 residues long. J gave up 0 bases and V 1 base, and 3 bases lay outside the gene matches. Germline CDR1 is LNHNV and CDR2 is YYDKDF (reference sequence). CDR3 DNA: TGTGCCACCAGCAGAGGTTGGACTAGCGGGGACCAAGAGACCCAGTACTTC. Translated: CATSRGWTSGDQETQYF.

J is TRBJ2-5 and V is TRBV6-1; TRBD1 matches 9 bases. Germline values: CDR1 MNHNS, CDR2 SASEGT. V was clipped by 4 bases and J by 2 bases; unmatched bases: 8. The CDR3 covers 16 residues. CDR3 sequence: CASSAKWDREQETQYF. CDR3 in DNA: TGTGCCAGCAGTGCGAAATGGGACAGGGAACAAGAGACCCAGTACTTC.

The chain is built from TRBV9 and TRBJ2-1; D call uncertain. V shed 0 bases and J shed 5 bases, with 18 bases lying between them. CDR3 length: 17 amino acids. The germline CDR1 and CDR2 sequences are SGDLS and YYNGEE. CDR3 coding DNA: TGTGCCAGCAGCGTAGACGTATCGGTGGGAAGGCACAATGAGCAGTTCTTC. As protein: CASSVDVSVGRHNEQFF.

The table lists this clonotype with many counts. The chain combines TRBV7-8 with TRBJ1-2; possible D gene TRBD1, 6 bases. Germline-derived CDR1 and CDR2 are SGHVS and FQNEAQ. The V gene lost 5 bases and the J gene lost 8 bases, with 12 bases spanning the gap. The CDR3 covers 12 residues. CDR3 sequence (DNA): TGTGCCAGCAGCAGCCCCAGGGGCGGCTACACCTTC. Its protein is CASSSPRGGYTF.

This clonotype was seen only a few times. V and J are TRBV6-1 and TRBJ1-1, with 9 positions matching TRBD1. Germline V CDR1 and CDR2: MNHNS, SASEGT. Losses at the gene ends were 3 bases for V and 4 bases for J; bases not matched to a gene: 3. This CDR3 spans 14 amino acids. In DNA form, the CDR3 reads TGTGCCAGCAGTGAGTGGACAGGGGTCACTGAAGCTTTCTTT. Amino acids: CASSEWTGVTEAFF.

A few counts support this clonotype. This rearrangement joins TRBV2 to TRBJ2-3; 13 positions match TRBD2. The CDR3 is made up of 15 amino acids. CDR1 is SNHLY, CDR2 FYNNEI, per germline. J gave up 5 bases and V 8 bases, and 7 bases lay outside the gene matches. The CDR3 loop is CASERLAGGGDTQYF. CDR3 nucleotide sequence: TGTGCCAGCGAGAGACTAGCGGGGGGCGGAGATACGCAGTATTTT.

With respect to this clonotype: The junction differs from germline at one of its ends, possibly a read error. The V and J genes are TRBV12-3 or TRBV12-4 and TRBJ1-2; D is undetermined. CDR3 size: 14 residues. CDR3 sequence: CASSLAPGFYDYTF. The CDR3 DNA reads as TGTGCCAGCAGTTTAGCGCCTGGGTTTTATGACTACACCTTC.

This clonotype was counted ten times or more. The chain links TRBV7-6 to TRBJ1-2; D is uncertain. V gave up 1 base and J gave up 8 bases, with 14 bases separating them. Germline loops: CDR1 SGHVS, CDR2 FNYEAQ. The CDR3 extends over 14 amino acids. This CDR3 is CASSLDFLSRGYTF. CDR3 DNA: TGTGCCAGCAGCTTAGACTTCTTATCGCGGGGCTACACCTTC. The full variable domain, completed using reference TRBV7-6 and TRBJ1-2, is GAGVSQSPRYKVTKRGQDVALRCDPISGHVSLYWYRQALGQGPEFLTYFNYEAQQDKSGLPNDRFSAERPEGSISTLTIQRTEQRDSAMYRCASSLDFLSRGYTFGSGTRLTVV.

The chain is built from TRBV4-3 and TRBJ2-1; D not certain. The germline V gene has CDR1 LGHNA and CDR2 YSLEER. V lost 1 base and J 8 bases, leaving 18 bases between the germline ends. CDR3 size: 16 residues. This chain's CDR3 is CASSQGLSVARDEQFF. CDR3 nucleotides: TGCGCCAGCAGCCAAGGACTCAGCGTCGCGAGAGATGAGCAGTTCTTC.

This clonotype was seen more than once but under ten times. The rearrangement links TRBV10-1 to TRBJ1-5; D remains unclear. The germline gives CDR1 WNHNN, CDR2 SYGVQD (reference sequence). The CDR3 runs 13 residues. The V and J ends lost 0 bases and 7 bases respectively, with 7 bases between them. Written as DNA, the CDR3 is TGCGCCAGCAGTGAGTCGCAGTACCAGCCCCAGCATTTT. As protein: CASSESQYQPQHF.

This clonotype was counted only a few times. The CDR3 here is CASGTAGYSTDTQYF. Here the CDR3 DNA reads TGTGCTAGTGGTACAGCGGGGTATTCAACAGATACGCAGTATTTT. The chain couples TRBV12-5 to TRBJ2-3, with 7 bases fitting TRBD2. CDR3 size: 15 residues. Germline lookup yields CDR1 LGHNT and CDR2 FRNRAP. V was clipped by 5 bases and J by 3 bases; unmatched bases: 8.

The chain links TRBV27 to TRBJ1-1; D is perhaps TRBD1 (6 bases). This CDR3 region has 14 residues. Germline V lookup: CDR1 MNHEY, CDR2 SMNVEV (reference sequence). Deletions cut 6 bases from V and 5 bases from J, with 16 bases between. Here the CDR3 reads CASSSLRGGTEAFF. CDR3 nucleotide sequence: TGTGCCAGCAGCTCCCTAAGGGGGGGGACTGAAGCTTTCTTT.

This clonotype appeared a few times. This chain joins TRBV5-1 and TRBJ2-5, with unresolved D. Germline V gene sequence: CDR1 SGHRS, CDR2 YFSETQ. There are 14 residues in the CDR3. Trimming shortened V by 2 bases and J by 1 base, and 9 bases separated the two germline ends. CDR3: CASSFSISQETQYF. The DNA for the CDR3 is TGCGCCAGCAGCTTTTCAATAAGCCAAGAGACCCAGTACTTC.

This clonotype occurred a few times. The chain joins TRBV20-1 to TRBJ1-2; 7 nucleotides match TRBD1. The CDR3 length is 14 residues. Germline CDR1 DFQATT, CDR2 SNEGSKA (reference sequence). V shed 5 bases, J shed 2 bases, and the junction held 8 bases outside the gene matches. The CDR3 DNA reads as TGCAGTGCTGTTACAGGGGTGACAAACTATGGCTACACCTTC. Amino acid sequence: CSAVTGVTNYGYTF.

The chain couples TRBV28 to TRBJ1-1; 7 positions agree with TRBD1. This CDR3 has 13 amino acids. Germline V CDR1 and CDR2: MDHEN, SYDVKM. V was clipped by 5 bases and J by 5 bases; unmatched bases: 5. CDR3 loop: CASSGTEITEAFF. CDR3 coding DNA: TGTGCCAGCAGTGGGACAGAAATAACTGAAGCTTTCTTT.

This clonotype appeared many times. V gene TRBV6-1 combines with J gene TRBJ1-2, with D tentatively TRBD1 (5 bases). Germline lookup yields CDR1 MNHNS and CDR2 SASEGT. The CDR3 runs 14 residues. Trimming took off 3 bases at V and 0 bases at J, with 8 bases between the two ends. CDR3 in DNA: TGTGCCAGCAGTGATGGCAGGGCTAACTATGGCTACACCTTC. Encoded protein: CASSDGRANYGYTF.

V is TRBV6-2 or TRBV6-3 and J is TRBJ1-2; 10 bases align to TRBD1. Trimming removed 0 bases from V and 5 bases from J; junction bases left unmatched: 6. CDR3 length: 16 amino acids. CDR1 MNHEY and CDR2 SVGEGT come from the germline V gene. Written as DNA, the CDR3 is TGTGCCAGCAGTTACTCGAAGGACAGGGGGGATTATGGCTACACCTTC. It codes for CASSYSKDRGDYGYTF.

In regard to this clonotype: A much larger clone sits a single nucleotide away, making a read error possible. The CDR3 loop reads CASSYLAIPHQEQYF. The CDR3 DNA reads TGTGCCAGCAGCTATCTGGCCATTCCCCACCAAGAGCAGTACTTC. The rearrangement links TRBV7-2 to TRBJ2-7; no reliable D call. Germline assignment: CDR1 SGHTA and CDR2 FQGNSA. This CDR3 contains 15 residues. Trimming left V 4 bases short and J 7 bases short, with 20 bases between.

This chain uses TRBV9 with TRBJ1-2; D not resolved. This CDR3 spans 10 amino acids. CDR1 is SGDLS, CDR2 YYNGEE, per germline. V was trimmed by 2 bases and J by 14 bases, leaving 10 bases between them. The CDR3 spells CASSVTQKTF. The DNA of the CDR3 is TGTGCCAGCAGCGTGACCCAAAAAACCTTC.

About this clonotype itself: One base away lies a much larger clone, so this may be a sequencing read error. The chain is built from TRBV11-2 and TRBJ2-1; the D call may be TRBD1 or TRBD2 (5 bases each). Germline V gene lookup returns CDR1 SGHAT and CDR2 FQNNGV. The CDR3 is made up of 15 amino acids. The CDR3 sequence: CASNLDSGTGDKQFF. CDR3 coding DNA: TGTGCCAGCAACTTAGACTCAGGGACCGGAGATAAGCAGTTCTTC.

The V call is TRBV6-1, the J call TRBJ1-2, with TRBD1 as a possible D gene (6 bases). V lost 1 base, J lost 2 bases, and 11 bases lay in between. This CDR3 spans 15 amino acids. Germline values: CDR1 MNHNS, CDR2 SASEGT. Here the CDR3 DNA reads TGTGCCAGCAGTGAAGAAGGGACACAGAACTATGGCTACACCTTC. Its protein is CASSEEGTQNYGYTF.

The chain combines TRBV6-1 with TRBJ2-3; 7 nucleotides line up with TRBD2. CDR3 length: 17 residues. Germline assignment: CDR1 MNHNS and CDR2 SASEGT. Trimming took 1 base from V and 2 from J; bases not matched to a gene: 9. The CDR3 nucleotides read TGTGCCAGCAGTGAAGAACCCTCGGGACTACCCACAGATACGCAGTATTTT. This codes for CASSEEPSGLPTDTQYF.

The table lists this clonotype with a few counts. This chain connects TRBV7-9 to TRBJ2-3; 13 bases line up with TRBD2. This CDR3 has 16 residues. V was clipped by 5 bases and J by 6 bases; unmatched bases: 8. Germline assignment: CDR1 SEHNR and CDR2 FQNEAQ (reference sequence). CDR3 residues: CASSTRTSGGPDTQYF. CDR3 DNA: TGTGCCAGCAGCACCCGGACTAGCGGGGGTCCGGATACGCAGTATTTT.

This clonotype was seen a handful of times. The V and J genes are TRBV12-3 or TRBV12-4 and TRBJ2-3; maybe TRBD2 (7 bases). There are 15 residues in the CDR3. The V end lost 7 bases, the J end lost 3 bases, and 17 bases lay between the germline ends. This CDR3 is CASNRPGGPTDTQYF. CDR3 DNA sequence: TGTGCCAGCAATCGCCCCGGGGGGCCAACAGATACGCAGTATTTT.